This passage covers 4 T cell receptor beta chains from one sample sequenced in a study of T-cell memory formation after mild COVID-19 (TCRdb year 2021). The library was built by means of 5' RACE. The data were produced on an Illumina NovaSeq 6000. TCRdb reran the public reads through fastp at Q25 and MiXCR, keeping productive beta chains. Rows with one shared CDR3 protein collapse into an entry with the most common genes and DNA. The sample table shows around 150,000 distinct CDR3 sequences, and roughly 28% are seen once. The top ten constitute about 12% of the sample. The sequencing input was PBMCs or a T cell subset sorted from them (not recorded which). These receptor sequences come from an adult woman who had mild COVID-19 (a few samples of this study predate the infection). The sample titles of this study are shuffled in the database, so cell type and time point are left out; the donor was told from shared clones.

This clonotype was counted a few times. The chain employs TRBV6-6 and TRBJ2-4; D remains ambiguous. Trimming shortened V by 6 bases and J by 8 bases, and 20 bases separated the two germline ends. The CDR3 has 15 residues. Per the germline V gene, CDR1 is MNHNY and CDR2 is SVGAGI (reference sequence). CDR3 protein: CASSPLRSKFDIQYF. The CDR3 bases are TGTGCCAGCAGCCCTCTGAGGTCCAAGTTCGACATTCAGTACTTC.

The J gene is TRBJ2-7, the V gene TRBV12-3 or TRBV12-4; 7 bases line up with TRBD2. The ends lost 3 bases at V and 4 bases at J; junction bases unmatched: 9. CDR3 length: 15 amino acids. The CDR3 region is CASSLVQTSSYEQYF. CDR3 in DNA: TGTGCCAGCAGTTTGGTACAGACTAGCTCGTACGAGCAGTACTTC.

The chain employs TRBV5-4 and TRBJ2-3, with D possibly TRBD1 on 5 matching bases. Germline-derived CDR1 and CDR2 are SGHNT and YYREEE (reference sequence). With 3 bases removed from V and 4 bases from J, the gap between germline ends came to 12 bases. The CDR3 is 14 residues long. CDR3 DNA sequence: TGTGCCAGCAGCTCAAAGTCAGGGTCAGATACGCAGTATTTT. Its translation: CASSSKSGSDTQYF. The variable domain in full, completed from reference TRBV5-4 and TRBJ2-3, reads ETGVTQSPTHLIKTRGQQVTLRCSSQSGHNTVSWYQQALGQGPQFIFQYYREEENGRGNFPPRFSGLQFPNYSSELNVNALELDDSALYLCASSSKSGSDTQYFGPGTRLTVL.

The chain joins TRBV5-1 to TRBJ2-3, with D uncertain. V was clipped by 0 bases and J by 4 bases, with 3 bases between them. The CDR3 runs to 12 residues. Per germline, CDR1 SGHRS and CDR2 YFSETQ. CDR3: CASSLASDTQYF. The CDR3 nucleotides read TGCGCCAGCAGCTTGGCGTCAGATACGCAGTATTTT.